This TCR beta chain was observed in a study of T-cell memory formation after mild COVID-19 (dated by TCRdb to the early 2020s). About the investigation overall: TCR sequence clusters from the two donors were found to be largely donor specific. In a couple of donors, T-cell clones that expanded and contracted after mild COVID-19 were tracked by sequencing TCRalpha and TCRbeta repertoires over time. The cohort comprised two young, previously healthy adult volunteers, one female and one male. General conclusions and limits of the study: The second-wave clones that peaked on day 37 were not confirmed to be SARS-CoV-2 specific. Some responding clones were detected in pre-infection memory, suggesting pre-existing cross-reactive memory T cells joined the SARS-CoV-2 response. Clones that contracted from day 15 to 85 showed balanced CD4/CD8 phenotypes, whereas a second wave of clones that expanded from day 15 to 37 leaned towards CD4+. Only a couple of mild cases were covered by the study, and larger cohorts that include severe cases with pre-infection samples were considered necessary. Contracting CD4+ clones appeared mostly in the CM and EM memory subsets, whereas CD8+ clones were enriched in EMRA.

Ficoll-Paque density gradient centrifugation was used to isolate PBMCs. For sequencing, an Illumina NovaSeq 6000 was employed. cDNA libraries for TCRalpha and TCRbeta were prepared by 5'RACE using constant-segment primers, with sample barcodes and unique molecular identifiers added. Trizol reagent was used to extract RNA from every sample. Library amplification was performed in two PCR steps, and a second sample barcode and Illumina TruSeq adapters were introduced in the second step. The libraries were sequenced on an Illumina NovaSeq using 2 x 150 bp paired-end reads. On the authors' methods: With migec v1.2.7, reads were demultiplexed and then collapsed into UMI-guided consensus sequences. Using mixcr v2.1.11, UMI consensuses were aligned to TRA and TRB V and J templates and then assembled into clonotypes. Clonotypes were classified as expanded or contracted when called significant by both edgeR and NoisET, with noise models trained on biological replicates. For edgeR calls, the cutoffs were a false discovery rate-adjusted p below 0.01 and a log2 fold-change threshold of 1. As an exploratory analysis of dynamics, PCA with hierarchical clustering was applied to max-normalized trajectories of the 1000 most abundant clonotypes. Each responding clone was given a CD4 or CD8 phenotype based on the CD4+ and CD8+ repertoires, which had been sequenced separately. The public reads were run again by TCRdb, first through fastp at Q25 and then through MiXCR, and only productive beta chains were kept. Rows matching on CDR3 protein sequence are summarized as one entry with the most common DNA and genes. For this entry, the V and J calls and clone size follow TCRdb and not the study's own pipeline. Recorded for this sample are about 210,000 distinct CDR3 sequences; roughly 27% of them occurred a single time. The top ten clonotypes cover approximately 10% of the sample.

The CDR3 runs 15 amino acids, cysteine and phenylalanine included. The read is trimmed to its CDR3 DNA, 45 bases read in frame from base 1. The germline V gene (reference sequence) sets CDR1 to DFQATT and CDR2 to SNEGSKA. V lost 0 bases and J lost 1 base, and the count of bases not matched to a germline gene is 2. A note on this clonotype: No cognate antigen has been identified for it. Base qualities are not provided; no much larger clone lies one nucleotide away.

The receptor chain draws on TRBV20-1 and TRBJ2-5, with TRBD2 identical over 10 junction bases. The clonotype was recovered from an adult woman who had mild COVID-19 (a few samples of this study predate the infection). The sample titles of this study are shuffled in the database, so cell type and time point are left out; the donor was told from shared clones. Specimen: PBMCs or a T cell subset sorted from them (not recorded which). The CDR3 has the sequence CSARDGLAVQETQYF. The sequenced DNA is TGCAGTGCTAGAGATGGACTAGCGGTCCAAGAGACCCAGTACTTC.